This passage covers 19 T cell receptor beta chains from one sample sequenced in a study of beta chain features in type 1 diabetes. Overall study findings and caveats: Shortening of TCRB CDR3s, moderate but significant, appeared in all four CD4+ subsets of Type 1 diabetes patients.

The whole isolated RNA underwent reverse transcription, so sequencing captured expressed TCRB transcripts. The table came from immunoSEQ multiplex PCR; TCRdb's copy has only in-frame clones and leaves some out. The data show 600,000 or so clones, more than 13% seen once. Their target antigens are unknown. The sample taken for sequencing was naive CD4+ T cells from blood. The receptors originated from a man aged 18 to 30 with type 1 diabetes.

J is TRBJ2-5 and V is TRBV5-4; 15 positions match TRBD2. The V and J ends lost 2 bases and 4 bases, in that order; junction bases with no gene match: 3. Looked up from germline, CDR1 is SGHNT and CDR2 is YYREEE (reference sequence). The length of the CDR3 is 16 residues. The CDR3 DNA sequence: TGTGCCAGCAGCTTTGGGACTAGCGGGAGGATAGAGACCCAGTACTTC. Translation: CASSFGTSGRIETQYF.

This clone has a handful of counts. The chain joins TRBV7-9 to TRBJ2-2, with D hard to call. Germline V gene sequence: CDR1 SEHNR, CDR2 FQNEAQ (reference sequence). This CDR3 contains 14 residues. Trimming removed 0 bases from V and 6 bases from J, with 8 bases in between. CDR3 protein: CASSLATLSGELFF. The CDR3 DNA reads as TGTGCCAGCAGCTTAGCGACTCTCTCCGGGGAGCTGTTTTTT.

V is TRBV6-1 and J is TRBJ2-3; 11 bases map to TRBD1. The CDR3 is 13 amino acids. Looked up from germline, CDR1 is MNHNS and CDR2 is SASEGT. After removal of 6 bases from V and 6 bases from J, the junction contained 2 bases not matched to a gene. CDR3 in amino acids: CASSRDRGDTQYF. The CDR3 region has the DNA TGTGCCAGCAGCCGGGACAGGGGGGATACGCAGTATTTT.

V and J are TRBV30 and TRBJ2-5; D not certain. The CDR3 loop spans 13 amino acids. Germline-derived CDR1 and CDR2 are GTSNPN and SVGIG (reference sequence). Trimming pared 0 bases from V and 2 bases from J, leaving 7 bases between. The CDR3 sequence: CAWSVVIQETQYF. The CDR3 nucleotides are TGTGCCTGGAGTGTCGTGATACAAGAGACCCAGTACTTC.

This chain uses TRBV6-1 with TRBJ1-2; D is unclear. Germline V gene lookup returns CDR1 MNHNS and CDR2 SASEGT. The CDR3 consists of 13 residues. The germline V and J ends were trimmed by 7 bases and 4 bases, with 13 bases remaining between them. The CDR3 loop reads CASNGEVSYGYTF. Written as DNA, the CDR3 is TGTGCCAGCAACGGGGAGGTATCCTATGGCTACACCTTC.

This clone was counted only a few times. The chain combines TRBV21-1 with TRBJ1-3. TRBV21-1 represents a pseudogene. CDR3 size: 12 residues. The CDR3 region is CASRGSGNTIYF. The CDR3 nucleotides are TGTGCCAGCCGAGGCTCTGGAAACACCATATATTTT.

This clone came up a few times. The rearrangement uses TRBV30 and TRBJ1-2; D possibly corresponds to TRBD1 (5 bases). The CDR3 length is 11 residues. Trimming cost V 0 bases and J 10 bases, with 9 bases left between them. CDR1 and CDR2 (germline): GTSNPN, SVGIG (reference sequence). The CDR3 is CAWSVRGAYTF. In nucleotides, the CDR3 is TGTGCCTGGAGTGTAAGAGGGGCCTACACCTTC.

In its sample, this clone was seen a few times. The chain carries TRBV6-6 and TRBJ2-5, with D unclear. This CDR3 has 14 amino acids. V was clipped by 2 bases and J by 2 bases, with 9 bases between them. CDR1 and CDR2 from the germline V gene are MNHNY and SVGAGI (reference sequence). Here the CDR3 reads CASSYPARQETQYF. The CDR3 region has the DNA TGTGCCAGCAGTTACCCAGCTCGACAAGAGACCCAGTACTTC.

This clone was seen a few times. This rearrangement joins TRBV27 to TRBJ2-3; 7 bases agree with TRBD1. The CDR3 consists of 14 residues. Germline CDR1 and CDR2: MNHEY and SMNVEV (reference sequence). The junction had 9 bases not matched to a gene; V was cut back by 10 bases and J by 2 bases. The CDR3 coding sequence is TGTGCCACACGTACAGGGGTCTACACAGATACGCAGTATTTT. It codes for CATRTGVYTDTQYF.

Here the CDR3 reads CASSQDVGSGTSYGYTF. CDR3 DNA: TGCGCCAGCAGCCAAGATGTAGGGTCCGGGACTAGTTATGGCTACACCTTC. V gene TRBV4-3 combines with J gene TRBJ1-2, with D possibly being TRBD1 (5 bases). V was trimmed by 0 bases and J by 5 bases, leaving 19 bases between them. The CDR3 consists of 17 residues. CDR1 LGHNA and CDR2 YSLEER come from the germline V gene.

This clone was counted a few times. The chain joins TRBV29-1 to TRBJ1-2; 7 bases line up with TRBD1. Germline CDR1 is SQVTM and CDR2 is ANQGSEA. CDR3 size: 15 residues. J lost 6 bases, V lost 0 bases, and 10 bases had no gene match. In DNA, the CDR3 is TGCAGCGTTGAAGATAAAACAGGGGCCCTCGATGGCTACACCTTC. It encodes CSVEDKTGALDGYTF.

The CDR3, as DNA: TGTGCCAGCAGCTCATGGACCTACACCGGGGAGCTGTTTTTT. It encodes CASSSWTYTGELFF. V gene TRBV13 combines with J gene TRBJ2-2; no reliable D call. This CDR3 comprises 14 residues. Trimming pared 4 bases from V and 3 bases from J, leaving 9 bases between. The V gene's germline CDR1 is PRHDT and CDR2 FYEKMQ (reference sequence).

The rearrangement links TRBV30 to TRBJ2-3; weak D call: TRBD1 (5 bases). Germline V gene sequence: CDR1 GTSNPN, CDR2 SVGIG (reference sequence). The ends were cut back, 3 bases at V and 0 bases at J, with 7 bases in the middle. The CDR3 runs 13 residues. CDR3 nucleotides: TGTGCCTGGAGGACAGCCAGCACAGATACGCAGTATTTT. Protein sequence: CAWRTASTDTQYF.

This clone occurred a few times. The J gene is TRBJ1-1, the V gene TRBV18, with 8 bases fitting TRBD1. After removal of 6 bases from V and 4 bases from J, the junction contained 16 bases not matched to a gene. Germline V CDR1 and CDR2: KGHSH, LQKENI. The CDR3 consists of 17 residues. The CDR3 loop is CASSWRTGTAAGTEAFF. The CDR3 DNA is TGTGCCAGCTCCTGGCGGACAGGGACGGCAGCTGGCACTGAAGCTTTCTTT.

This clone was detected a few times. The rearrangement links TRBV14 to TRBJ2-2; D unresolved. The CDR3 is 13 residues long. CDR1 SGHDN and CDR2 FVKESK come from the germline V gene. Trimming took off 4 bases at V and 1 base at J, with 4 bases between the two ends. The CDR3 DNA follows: TGTGCCAGCAGCCCCCTGAACACCGGGGAGCTGTTTTTT. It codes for CASSPLNTGELFF.

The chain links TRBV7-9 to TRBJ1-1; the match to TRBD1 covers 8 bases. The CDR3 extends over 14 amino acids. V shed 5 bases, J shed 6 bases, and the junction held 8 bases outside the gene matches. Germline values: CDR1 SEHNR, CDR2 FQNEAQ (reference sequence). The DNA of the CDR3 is TGTGCCAGCAGCCGAGGACAGGGTAGCGCTGAAGCTTTCTTT. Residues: CASSRGQGSAEAFF.

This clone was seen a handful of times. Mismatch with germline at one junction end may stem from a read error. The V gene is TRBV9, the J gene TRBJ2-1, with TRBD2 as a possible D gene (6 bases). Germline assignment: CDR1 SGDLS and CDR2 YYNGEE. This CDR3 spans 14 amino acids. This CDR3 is CASSVTSSNNEQFF. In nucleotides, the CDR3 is TGTGCCAGCAGCGTTACTAGCTCCAACAATGAGCAGTTCTTC.

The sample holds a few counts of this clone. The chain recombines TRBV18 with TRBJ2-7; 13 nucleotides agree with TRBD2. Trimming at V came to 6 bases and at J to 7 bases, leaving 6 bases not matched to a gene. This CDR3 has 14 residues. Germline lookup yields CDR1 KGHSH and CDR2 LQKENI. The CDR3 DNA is TGTGCCAGCTCGCCCTGGACTAGCGGGGGAGAGCAGTACTTC. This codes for CASSPWTSGGEQYF.

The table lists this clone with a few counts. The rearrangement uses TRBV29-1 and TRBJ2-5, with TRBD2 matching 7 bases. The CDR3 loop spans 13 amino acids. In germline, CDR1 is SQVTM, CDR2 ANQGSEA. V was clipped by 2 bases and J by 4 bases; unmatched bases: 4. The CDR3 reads CSVEPREGETQYF. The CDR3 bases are TGCAGCGTTGAACCCAGGGAGGGAGAGACCCAGTACTTC.